This TCR beta chain was identified in a study of blood T cell repertoires in COVID-19 (dated by TCRdb to the early 2020s). About the investigation overall: Samples covering the acute and convalescent phases of COVID-19 were provided by collaborators in the United States, Italy and Spain. The material from the prospective study consisted of cDNA or gDNA derived from T cells, B-cell-depleted T cells, or PBMCs. Subjects who had been exposed to COVID-19, were actively infected with it, or had recovered from it provided the deeply sampled blood TCRbeta repertoires that made up the dataset. The repertoires were released in a freely available public database meant as a resource for research on the immune response to SARS-CoV-2. The samples were drawn from two sources: the first 160 participants of the ongoing ImmuneRACE study, and 950 to 1,500 subjects contributed by 6 global collaborators. The sample metadata nearly always contained a de-identified subject ID, COVID-19 status, age in years and sex. Where available, HLA class I and class II types were taken from metadata supplied by the sample provider and were not determined by assay-based typing.

Overall study outcomes, separate from this receptor: How much clinical and demographic metadata was included differed by source and by participant, and the metadata was provided uncurated.

With regard to this clone: Its target antigen remains unknown. No qualities accompany the bases; no much larger clone lies one base away.

TCRbeta CDR3 regions were amplified from genomic DNA by means of the immunoSEQ Assay, a bias-controlled multiplex PCR. In the paper's pipeline: Within the assay, amplification of reference gene primers was used to estimate how many nucleated cells each sample contained. To quantify the absolute abundance of each unique TCRbeta CDR3 rearrangement, sequence reads were collapsed and filtered. Productive Simpson clonality was computed per sample as the square root of Simpson's diversity index over productive rearrangements. Imported from immuneACCESS, the table was reduced by TCRdb to in-frame sequences with V and J called. These copies leave out some clones; in studies compared against another copy, an unresolved V gene accounts for under half, and the cause of the remainder is not known. Clonal size and the V and J genes are those of that table, whereas D and trimming came from the DNA. The sample table records 30,000 to 40,000 clones; 85% to 90% of these occur just once. Jointly, the top ten make up over 35% of the sample.

The CDR3 covers 14 residues, taking in both the cysteine and the phenylalanine. This entry keeps only the CDR3 DNA: 42 bases, framed from base 1. The V and J ends are trimmed by 5 bases and 1 base, leaving 11 bases between them. Per the germline V gene (reference sequence), SEHNR is the CDR1 and FQNEAQ is the CDR2. The collaborating institutions used their own protocols to collect whole blood in K2EDTA tubes. Collaborator samples were shipped for TCRbeta analysis as frozen whole blood, isolated PBMCs, or DNA extracted from either sample type. Sample: peripheral blood. This sequence was found in a man in his fifties or sixties with active or convalescent COVID-19. The chain employs TRBV7-9 and TRBJ1-1, and perhaps TRBD1 as D gene, on 5 matching bases. The DNA reads TGTGCCAGCAGCGTGGACATTAGGAACACTGAAGCTTTCTTT. Its amino acids are CASSVDIRNTEAFF.